What follows is one T cell receptor beta chain and its context. Antigen: not known. cDNA libraries for TCR alpha and TCR beta, carrying sample barcodes and UMIs, came from 5'RACE with constant-segment primers. Each CDR3 protein gets one entry after TCRdb re-called the 5' RACE reads with MiXCR. The sample yields under 300,000 distinct CDR3 sequences, around 10% seen once. The sample comes from a study of T-cell memory formation after mild COVID-19. The wider study: Most TCR clusters belonged to a single donor.

The V end was cut by 0 bases, the J end by 1 base, with 7 bases between. CDR3 length equals 14 residues. Germline CDR1 and CDR2: SGHDT and YYEEEE. Findings and caveats of the study: Cross-reactive memory appears to have joined, as suggested by some responding clones showing up in pre-infection memory.

This clonotype was obtained from a man in his late teens or twenties who had mild COVID-19 (a few samples of this study predate the infection). Cell type and time point are not known. Sequenced input: PBMCs or a T cell subset sorted from them (not recorded which). The chain combines TRBV5-6 with TRBJ1-1, with D perhaps TRBD1 (5 bases). In DNA, the CDR3 is TGTGCCAGCAGCTTGGCGGGGCCGAACACTGAAGCTTTCTTT. It is translated as CASSLAGPNTEAFF. The full variable domain, rest sourced from reference TRBV5-6 and TRBJ1-1, is DAGVTQSPTHLIKTRGQQVTLRCSPKSGHDTVSWYQQALGQGPQFIFQYYEEEERQRGNFPDRFSGHQFPNYSSELNVNALLLGDSALYLCASSLAGPNTEAFFGQGTRLTVV.